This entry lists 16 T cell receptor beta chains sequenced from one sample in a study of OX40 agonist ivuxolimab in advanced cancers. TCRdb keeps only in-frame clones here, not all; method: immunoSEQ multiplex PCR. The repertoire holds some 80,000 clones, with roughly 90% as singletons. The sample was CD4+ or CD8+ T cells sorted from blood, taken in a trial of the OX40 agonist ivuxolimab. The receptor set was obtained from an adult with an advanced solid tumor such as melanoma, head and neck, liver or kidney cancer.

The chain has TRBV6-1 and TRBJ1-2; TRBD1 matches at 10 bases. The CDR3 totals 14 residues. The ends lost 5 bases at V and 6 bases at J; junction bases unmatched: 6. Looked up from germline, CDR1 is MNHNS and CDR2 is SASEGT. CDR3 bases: TGTGCCAGCAGTCCTATTGGACAGGGGGATGGCTACACCTTC. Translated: CASSPIGQGDGYTF.

As DNA, the CDR3 is TGTGCCAGCAGCAGGGACAGGGCTGGCACTGAAGCTTTCTTT. This codes for CASSRDRAGTEAFF. This chain connects TRBV11-2 to TRBJ1-1; TRBD1 matches 9 bases. V gave up 5 bases and J gave up 4 bases; unmatched junction bases: 5. The CDR3 has 14 residues. The germline gives CDR1 SGHAT, CDR2 FQNNGV.

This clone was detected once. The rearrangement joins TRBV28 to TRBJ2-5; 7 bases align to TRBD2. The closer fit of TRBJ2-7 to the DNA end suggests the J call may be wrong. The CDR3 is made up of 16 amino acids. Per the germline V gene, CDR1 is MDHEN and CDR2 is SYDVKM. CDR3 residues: CASSFSLASLSYEQYF. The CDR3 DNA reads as TGTGCCAGCAGTTTCTCACTAGCGAGCCTATCCTACGAGCAGTACTTC.

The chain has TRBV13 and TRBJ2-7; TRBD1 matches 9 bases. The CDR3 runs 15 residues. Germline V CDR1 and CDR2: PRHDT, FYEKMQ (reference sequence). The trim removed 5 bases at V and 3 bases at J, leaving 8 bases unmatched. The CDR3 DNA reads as TGTGCCAGCAGCAAGAGAGCGGGACAGGGCTACGAGCAGTACTTC. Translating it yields CASSKRAGQGYEQYF.

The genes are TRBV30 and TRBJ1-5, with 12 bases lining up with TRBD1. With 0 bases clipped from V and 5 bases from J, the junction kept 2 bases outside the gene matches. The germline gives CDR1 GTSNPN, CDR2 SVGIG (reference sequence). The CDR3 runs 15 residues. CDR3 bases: TGTGCCTGGAGTGTAGGGACAGGGGGCCATCAGCCCCAGCATTTT. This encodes CAWSVGTGGHQPQHF.

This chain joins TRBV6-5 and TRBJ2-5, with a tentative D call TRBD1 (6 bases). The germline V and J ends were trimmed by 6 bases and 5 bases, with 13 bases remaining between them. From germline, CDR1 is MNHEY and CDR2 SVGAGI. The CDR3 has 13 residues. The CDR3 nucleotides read TGTGCCAGCAGCACAGGGAGTTGGGAGACCCAGTACTTC. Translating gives CASSTGSWETQYF.

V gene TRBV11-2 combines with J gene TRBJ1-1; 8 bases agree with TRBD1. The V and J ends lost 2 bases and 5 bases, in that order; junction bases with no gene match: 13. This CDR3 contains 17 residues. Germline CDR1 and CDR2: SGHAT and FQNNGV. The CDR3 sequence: CASSLKAAGGSRTEAFF. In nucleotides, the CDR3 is TGTGCCAGCAGCTTAAAGGCGGCAGGGGGCAGTCGAACTGAAGCTTTCTTT.

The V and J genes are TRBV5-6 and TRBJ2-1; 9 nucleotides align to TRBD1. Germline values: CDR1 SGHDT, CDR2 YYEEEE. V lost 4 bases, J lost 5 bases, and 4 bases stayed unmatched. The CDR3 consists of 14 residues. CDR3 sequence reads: CASSQGTGNNEQFF. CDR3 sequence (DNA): TGTGCCAGCAGCCAAGGGACAGGGAACAATGAGCAGTTCTTC.

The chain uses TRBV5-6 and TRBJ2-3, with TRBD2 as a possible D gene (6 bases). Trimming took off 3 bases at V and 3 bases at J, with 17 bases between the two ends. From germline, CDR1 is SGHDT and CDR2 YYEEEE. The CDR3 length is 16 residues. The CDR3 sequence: CASSWIGSGSTDTQYF. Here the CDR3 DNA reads TGTGCCAGCAGCTGGATTGGGAGCGGGTCGACAGATACGCAGTATTTT.

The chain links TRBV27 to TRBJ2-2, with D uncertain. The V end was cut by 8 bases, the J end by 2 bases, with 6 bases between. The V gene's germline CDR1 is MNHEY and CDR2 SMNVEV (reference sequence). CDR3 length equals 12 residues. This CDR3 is CASGSNTGELFF. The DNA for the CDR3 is TGTGCCAGCGGCTCTAACACCGGGGAGCTGTTTTTT.

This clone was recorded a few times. The chain's CDR3 is CATRPSNQPQHF. The CDR3, as DNA: TGTGCCACCAGACCTAGCAATCAGCCCCAGCATTTT. The chain recombines TRBV28 with TRBJ1-5; D unclear. The ends were cut back, 10 bases at V and 0 bases at J, with 7 bases in the middle. Germline V CDR1 and CDR2: MDHEN, SYDVKM. The CDR3 is made up of 12 amino acids.

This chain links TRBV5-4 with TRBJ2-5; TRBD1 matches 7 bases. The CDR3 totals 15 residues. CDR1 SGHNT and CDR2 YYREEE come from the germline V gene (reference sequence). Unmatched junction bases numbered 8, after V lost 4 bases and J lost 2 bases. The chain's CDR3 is CASSPIPGGQETQYF. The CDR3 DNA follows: TGTGCCAGCAGCCCCATCCCAGGGGGTCAAGAGACCCAGTACTTC.

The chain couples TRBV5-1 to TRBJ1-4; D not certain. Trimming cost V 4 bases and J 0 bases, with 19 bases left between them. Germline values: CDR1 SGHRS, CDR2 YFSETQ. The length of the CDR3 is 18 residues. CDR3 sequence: CASSVSPVQRATNEKLFF. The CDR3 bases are TGCGCCAGCAGCGTTTCCCCCGTCCAGCGGGCAACTAATGAAAAACTGTTTTTT.

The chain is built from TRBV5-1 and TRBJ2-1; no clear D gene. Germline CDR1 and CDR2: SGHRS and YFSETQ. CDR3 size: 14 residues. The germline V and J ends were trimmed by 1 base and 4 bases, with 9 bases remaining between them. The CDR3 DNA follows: TGCGCCAGCAGCTTGTCGGCAGAATACAATGAGCAGTTCTTC. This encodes CASSLSAEYNEQFF.

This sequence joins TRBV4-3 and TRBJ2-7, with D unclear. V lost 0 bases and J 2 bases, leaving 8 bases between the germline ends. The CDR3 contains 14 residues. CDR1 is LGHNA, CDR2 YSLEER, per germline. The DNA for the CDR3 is TGCGCCAGCAGCCAAGACCACGGACCCTACGAGCAGTACTTC. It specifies CASSQDHGPYEQYF.

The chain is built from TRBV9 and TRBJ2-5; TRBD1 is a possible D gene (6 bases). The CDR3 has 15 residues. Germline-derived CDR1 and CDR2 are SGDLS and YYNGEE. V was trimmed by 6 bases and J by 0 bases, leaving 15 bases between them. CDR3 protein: CASTAQGTYQETQYF. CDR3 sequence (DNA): TGTGCCAGCACCGCACAGGGAACGTACCAAGAGACCCAGTACTTC. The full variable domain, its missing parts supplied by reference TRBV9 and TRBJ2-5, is DSGVTQTPKHLITATGQRVTLRCSPRSGDLSVYWYQQSLDQGLQFLIQYYNGEERAKGNILERFSAQQFPDLHSELNLSSLELGDSALYFCASTAQGTYQETQYFGPGTRLLVL.